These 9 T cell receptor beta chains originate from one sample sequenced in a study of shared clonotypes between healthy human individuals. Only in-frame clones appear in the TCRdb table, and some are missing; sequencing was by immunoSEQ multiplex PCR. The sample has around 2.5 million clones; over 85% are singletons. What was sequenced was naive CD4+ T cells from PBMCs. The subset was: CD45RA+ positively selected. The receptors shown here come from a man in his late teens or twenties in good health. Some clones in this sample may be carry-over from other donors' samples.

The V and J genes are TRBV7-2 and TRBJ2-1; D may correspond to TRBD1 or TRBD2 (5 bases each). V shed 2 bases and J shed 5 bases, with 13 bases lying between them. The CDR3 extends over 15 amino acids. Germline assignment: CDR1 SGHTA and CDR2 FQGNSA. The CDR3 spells CASSLSSMGHNEQFF. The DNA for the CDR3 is TGTGCCAGCAGCTTATCTAGCATGGGGCACAATGAGCAGTTCTTC. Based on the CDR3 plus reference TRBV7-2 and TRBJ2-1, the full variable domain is GAGVSQSPSNKVTEKGKDVELRCDPISGHTALYWYRQSLGQGLEFLIYFQGNSAPDKSGLPSDRFSAERTGGSVSTLTIQRTQQEDSAVYLCASSLSSMGHNEQFFGPGTRLTVL.

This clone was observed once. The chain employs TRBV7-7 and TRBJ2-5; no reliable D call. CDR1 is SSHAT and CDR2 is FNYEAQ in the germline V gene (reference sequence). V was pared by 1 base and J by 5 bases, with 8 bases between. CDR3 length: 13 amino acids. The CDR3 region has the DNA TGTGCCAGCAGCTTAGGAGAAAGGGAGACCCAGTACTTC. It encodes CASSLGERETQYF.

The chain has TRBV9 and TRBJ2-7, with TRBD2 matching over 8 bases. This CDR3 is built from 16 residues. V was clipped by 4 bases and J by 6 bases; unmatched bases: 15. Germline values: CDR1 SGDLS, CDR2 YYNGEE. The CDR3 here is CASSPLLLAGGGEQYF. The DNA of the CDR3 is TGTGCCAGCAGCCCTCTGTTATTGGCGGGAGGAGGCGAGCAGTACTTC.

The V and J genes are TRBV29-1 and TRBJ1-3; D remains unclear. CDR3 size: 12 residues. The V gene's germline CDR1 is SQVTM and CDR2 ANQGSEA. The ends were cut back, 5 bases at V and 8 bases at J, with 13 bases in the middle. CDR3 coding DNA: TGCAGCGTTATATCCGGTGGGCACACCATATATTTT. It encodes CSVISGGHTIYF.

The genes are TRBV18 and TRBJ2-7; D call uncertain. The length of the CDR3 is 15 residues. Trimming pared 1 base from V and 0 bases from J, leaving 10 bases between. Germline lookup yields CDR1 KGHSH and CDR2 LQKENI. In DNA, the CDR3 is TGTGCCAGCTCACCACTTTCCGAGAGCTCCTACGAGCAGTACTTC. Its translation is CASSPLSESSYEQYF.

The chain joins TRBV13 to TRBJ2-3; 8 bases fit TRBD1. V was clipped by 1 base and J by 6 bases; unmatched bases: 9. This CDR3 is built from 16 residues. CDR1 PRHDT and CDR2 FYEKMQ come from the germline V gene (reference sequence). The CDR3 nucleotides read TGTGCCAGCAGCTTAGTTAGGACAGGGAGTTCCGATACGCAGTATTTT. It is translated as CASSLVRTGSSDTQYF.

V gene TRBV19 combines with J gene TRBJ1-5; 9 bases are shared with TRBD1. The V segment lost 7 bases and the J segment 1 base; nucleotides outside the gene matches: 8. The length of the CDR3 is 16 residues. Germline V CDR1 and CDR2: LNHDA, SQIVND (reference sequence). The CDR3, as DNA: TGTGCCAGTATGTCCACGGGACAGGGCAGCAATCAGCCCCAGCATTTT. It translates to CASMSTGQGSNQPQHF.

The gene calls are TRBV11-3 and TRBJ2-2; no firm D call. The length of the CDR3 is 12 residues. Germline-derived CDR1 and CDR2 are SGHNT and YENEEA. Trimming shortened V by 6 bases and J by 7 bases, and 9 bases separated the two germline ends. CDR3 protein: CASRMGFGELFF. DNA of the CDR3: TGTGCCAGCAGGATGGGGTTCGGGGAGCTGTTTTTT. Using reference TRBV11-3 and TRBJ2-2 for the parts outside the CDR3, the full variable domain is EAGVVQSPRYKIIEKKQPVAFWCNPISGHNTLYWYLQNLGQGPELLIRYENEEAVDDSQLPKDRFSAERLKGVDSTLKIQPAELGDSAVYLCASRMGFGELFFGEGSRLTVL.

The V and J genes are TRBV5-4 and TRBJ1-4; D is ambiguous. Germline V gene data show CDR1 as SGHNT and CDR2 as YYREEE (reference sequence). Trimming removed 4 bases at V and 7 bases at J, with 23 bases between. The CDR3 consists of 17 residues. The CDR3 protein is CASSTQPGVREGEKLFF. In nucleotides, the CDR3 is TGTGCCAGCAGCACCCAGCCCGGGGTGCGGGAGGGTGAAAAACTGTTTTTT. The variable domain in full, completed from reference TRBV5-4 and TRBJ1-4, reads ETGVTQSPTHLIKTRGQQVTLRCSSQSGHNTVSWYQQALGQGPQFIFQYYREEENGRGNFPPRFSGLQFPNYSSELNVNALELDDSALYLCASSTQPGVREGEKLFFGSGTQLSVL.